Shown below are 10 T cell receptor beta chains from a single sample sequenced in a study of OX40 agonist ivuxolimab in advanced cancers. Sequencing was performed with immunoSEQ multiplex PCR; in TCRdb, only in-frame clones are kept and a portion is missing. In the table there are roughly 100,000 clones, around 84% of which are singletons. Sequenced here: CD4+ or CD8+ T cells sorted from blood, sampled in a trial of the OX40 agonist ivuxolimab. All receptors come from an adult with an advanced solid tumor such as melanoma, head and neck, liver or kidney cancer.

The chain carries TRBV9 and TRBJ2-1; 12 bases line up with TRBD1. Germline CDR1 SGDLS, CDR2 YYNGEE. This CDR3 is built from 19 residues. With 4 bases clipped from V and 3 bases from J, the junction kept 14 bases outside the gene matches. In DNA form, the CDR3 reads TGTGCCAGCAGCTACACCTTAACCGGGACAGGGGGCAGCTACAATGAGCAGTTCTTC. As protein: CASSYTLTGTGGSYNEQFF. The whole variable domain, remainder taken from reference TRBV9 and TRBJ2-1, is DSGVTQTPKHLITATGQRVTLRCSPRSGDLSVYWYQQSLDQGLQFLIQYYNGEERAKGNILERFSAQQFPDLHSELNLSSLELGDSALYFCASSYTLTGTGGSYNEQFFGPGTRLTVL.

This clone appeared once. The CDR3 loop is CASSIGTGSHGELFF. As DNA, the CDR3 is TGTGCCAGTAGTATAGGGACAGGGTCCCACGGGGAGCTGTTTTTT. The chain recombines TRBV19 with TRBJ2-2, with TRBD1 matching 8 bases. Losses at the gene ends were 1 base for V and 7 bases for J; bases not matched to a gene: 5. The V gene's germline CDR1 is LNHDA and CDR2 SQIVND (reference sequence). The CDR3 is 15 residues long.

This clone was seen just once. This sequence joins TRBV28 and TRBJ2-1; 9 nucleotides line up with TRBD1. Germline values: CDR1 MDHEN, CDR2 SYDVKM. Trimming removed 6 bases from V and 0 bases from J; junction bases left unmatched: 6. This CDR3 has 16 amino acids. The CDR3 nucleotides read TGTGCCAGCAGCCCTGGACAGGGGAGCTCCTACAATGAGCAGTTCTTC. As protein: CASSPGQGSSYNEQFF. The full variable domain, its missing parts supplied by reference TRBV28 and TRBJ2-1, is DVKVTQSSRYLVKRTGEKVFLECVQDMDHENMFWYRQDPGLGLRLIYFSYDVKMKEKGDIPEGYSVSREKKERFSLILESASTNQTSMYLCASSPGQGSSYNEQFFGPGTRLTVL.

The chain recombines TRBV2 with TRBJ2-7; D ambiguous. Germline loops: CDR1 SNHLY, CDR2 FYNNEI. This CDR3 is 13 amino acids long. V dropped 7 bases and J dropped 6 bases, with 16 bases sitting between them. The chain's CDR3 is CASNSNRWGEQYV. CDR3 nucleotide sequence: TGTGCCAGCAACTCGAATCGGTGGGGCGAGCAGTACGTC.

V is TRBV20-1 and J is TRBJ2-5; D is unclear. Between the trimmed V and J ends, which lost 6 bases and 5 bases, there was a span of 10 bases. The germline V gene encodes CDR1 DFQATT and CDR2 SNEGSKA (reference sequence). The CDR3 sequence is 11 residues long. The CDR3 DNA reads TGCAGTGCGTGGCTAGGGGAGACCCAGTACTTC. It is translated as CSAWLGETQYF.

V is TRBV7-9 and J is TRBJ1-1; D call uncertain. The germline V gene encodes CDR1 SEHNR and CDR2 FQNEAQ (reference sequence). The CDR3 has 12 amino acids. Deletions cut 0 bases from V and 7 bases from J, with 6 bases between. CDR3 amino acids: CASSLANGEAFF. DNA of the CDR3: TGTGCCAGCAGCTTAGCGAACGGTGAAGCTTTCTTT. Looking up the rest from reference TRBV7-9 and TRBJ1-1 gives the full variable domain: DTGVSQNPRHKITKRGQNVTFRCDPISEHNRLYWYRQTLGQGPEFLTYFQNEAQLEKSRLLSDRFSAERPKGSFSTLEIQRTEQGDSAMYLCASSLANGEAFFGQGTRLTVV.

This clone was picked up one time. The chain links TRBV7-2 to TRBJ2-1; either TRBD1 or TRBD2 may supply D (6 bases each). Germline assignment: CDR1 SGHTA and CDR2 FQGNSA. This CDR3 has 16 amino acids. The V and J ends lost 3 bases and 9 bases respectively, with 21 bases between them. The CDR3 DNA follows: TGTGCCAGCAGCTTTAATTCGTTCCGGGGGCGAGTTGAGCAGTTCTTC. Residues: CASSFNSFRGRVEQFF.

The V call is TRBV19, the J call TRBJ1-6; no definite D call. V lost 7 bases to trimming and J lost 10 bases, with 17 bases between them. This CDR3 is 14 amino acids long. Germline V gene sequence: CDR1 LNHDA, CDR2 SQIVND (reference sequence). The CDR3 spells CASINSGRDSPLHF. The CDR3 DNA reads TGTGCCAGTATAAATTCGGGGAGAGACTCACCCCTCCACTTT.

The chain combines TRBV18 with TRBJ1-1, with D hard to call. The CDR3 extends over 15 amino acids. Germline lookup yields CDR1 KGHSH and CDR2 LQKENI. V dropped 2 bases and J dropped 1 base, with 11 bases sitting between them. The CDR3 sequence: CASSPGKGKNTEAFF. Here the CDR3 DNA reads TGTGCCAGCTCACCAGGGAAAGGGAAGAACACTGAAGCTTTCTTT.

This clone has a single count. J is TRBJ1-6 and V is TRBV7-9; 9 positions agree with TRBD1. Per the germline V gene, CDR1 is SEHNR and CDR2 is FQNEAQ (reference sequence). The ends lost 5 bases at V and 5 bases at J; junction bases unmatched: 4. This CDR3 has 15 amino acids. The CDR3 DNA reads TGTGCCAGCAGCCAGGGGACAGGGAATAATTCACCCCTCCACTTT. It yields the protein CASSQGTGNNSPLHF.